These 29 T cell receptor beta chains originate from one sample sequenced in a study of cytomegalovirus exposure and HLA in healthy donors. Primers for the PCR totalled 60 Vbeta and 13 Jbeta. Data came from immunoSEQ multiplex PCR; TCRdb stores just in-frame clones and leaves some out. The sample holds roughly 58,000 clones, 80% seen once. Material for sequencing was PBMCs. These receptors originate from a middle-aged woman in good health and CMV-seronegative.

This sequence joins TRBV15 and TRBJ1-5; D is ambiguous. The CDR3 runs to 16 residues. V was clipped by 4 bases and J by 2 bases, with 15 bases between them. In germline, CDR1 is LNHNV, CDR2 YYDKDF (reference sequence). CDR3 bases: TGTGCCACCAGCACATCGAACTTTTATGGCAATCAGCCCCAGCATTTT. This translates into CATSTSNFYGNQPQHF.

This chain links TRBV6-6 with TRBJ2-7, with D perhaps TRBD2 (5 bases). The V gene's germline CDR1 is MNHNY and CDR2 SVGAGI (reference sequence). CDR3 length equals 13 residues. Trimming removed 3 bases from V and 9 bases from J, with 15 bases in between. As DNA, the CDR3 is TGTGCCAGCAGTTATGGTCGGGGAGTGGCGCAGTACTTC. Translated: CASSYGRGVAQYF.

The V call is TRBV6-5, the J call TRBJ1-4; 7 nucleotides match TRBD1. The CDR3 totals 15 residues. CDR1 is MNHEY and CDR2 is SVGAGI in the germline V gene. V lost 6 bases to trimming and J lost 5 bases; unmatched junction nucleotides: 9. The CDR3 is CASSRTGQQNEKLFF. Here the CDR3 DNA reads TGTGCCAGCAGCCGAACGGGACAGCAAAATGAAAAACTGTTTTTT.

In DNA, the CDR3 is TGTGCCGGAATCCGTGCGGGGAACAATGAGCAGTTCTTC. Translation: CAGIRAGNNEQFF. The chain uses TRBV7-9 and TRBJ2-1; D perhaps matches TRBD2 (6 bases). Germline V gene lookup returns CDR1 SEHNR and CDR2 FQNEAQ (reference sequence). This CDR3 contains 13 residues. V dropped 11 bases and J dropped 5 bases, with 16 bases sitting between them.

This rearrangement joins TRBV7-8 to TRBJ2-7, with 11 bases lining up with TRBD2. The V gene's germline CDR1 is SGHVS and CDR2 FQNEAQ. The CDR3 totals 15 residues. V dropped 2 bases and J dropped 5; count of bases not matched to a gene: 5. DNA for the CDR3: TGTGCCAGCAGCTTACAGACTAGCGGGATCAACGAGCAGTACTTC. Its protein is CASSLQTSGINEQYF.

In its sample, this clone was seen once. In DNA form, the CDR3 reads TGTGCCTGGAGTGTACAAGCGGGAGACAGTGAGCAGTTCTTC. The encoded protein is CAWSVQAGDSEQFF. The chain couples TRBV30 to TRBJ2-1, with 8 positions matching TRBD2. V shed 0 bases, J shed 9 bases, and the junction held 7 bases outside the gene matches. The CDR3 is made up of 14 amino acids. The germline CDR1 and CDR2 sequences are GTSNPN and SVGIG (reference sequence).

This clone was counted between two and nine times. The chain employs TRBV5-1 and TRBJ2-1, with 8 bases matching TRBD2. The J segment lost 6 bases and the V segment lost 3 bases, leaving 8 bases of the junction unmatched. The germline gives CDR1 SGHRS, CDR2 YFSETQ. CDR3 length equals 15 residues. CDR3 in DNA: TGCGCCAGCAGCTCGGGGACTAGTTACCCCAATGAGCAGTTCTTC. It translates to CASSSGTSYPNEQFF.

This clone has only a few counts. The chain couples TRBV19 to TRBJ2-7; 7 bases agree with TRBD2. Germline CDR1 and CDR2: LNHDA and SQIVND (reference sequence). CDR3 length equals 15 residues. V was pared by 5 bases and J by 2 bases, with 9 bases of the junction left unmatched. CDR3 sequence: CASSLDPGRAYEQYF. The CDR3 bases are TGTGCCAGTAGTTTGGACCCAGGGAGGGCCTACGAGCAGTACTTC.

Comment on this clone: A junction end diverges from the germline sequence, so it may reflect a read error. This chain connects TRBV23-1 to TRBJ1-5; D is possibly TRBD1 (5 bases). TRBV23-1 is filed as an ORF, its function uncertain. There are 12 residues in the CDR3. In nucleotides, the CDR3 is TGCGCCAGCACTCAAACCCAGGGGCCCCAGCATTTT. Its translation is CASTQTQGPQHF.

A single count supports this clone. This sequence joins TRBV29-1 and TRBJ2-2; possibly TRBD2 for D (5 bases). Germline CDR1 SQVTM, CDR2 ANQGSEA. This CDR3 has 15 residues. V lost 2 bases and J lost 0, with 10 bases in between. In nucleotides, the CDR3 is TGCAGCGTTGAATGGAAGCGGTCGAACACCGGGGAGCTGTTTTTT. Translating it yields CSVEWKRSNTGELFF.

Note on this clone: The junction and the germline gene differ at one end; a read error may be behind it. The rearrangement links TRBV4-1 to TRBJ2-6; D may be TRBD1 (6 bases). The CDR3 is 17 residues long. Germline V lookup: CDR1 MGHRA, CDR2 YSYEKL. The CDR3 nucleotides read TGCGCCAGCAGCCCCCCCCGCACAGGGCCTGGGGCCAACATCCTGACTTTC. As protein: CASSPPRTGPGANILTF.

This rearrangement joins TRBV7-9 to TRBJ2-5; 9 nucleotides line up with TRBD2. The CDR3 has 16 residues. J gave up 2 bases and V 5 bases, and 9 bases lay outside the gene matches. The germline gives CDR1 SEHNR, CDR2 FQNEAQ (reference sequence). CDR3 in DNA: TGTGCCAGCAGCCCCCCGGCGACTAGCGGACAAGAGACCCAGTACTTC. Protein: CASSPPATSGQETQYF.

As concerns this clone: One junction end does not reproduce the germline sequence, and a read error may be involved. The CDR3: CATSISGDTNGQFF. The CDR3 nucleotides read TGTGCCACCAGCATATCGGGAGATACCAATGGGCAGTTCTTC. V is TRBV15 and J is TRBJ2-1; D might be TRBD2 (6 bases). Germline V gene sequence: CDR1 LNHNV, CDR2 YYDKDF (reference sequence). The CDR3 runs to 14 residues.

This chain uses TRBV5-1 with TRBJ2-7, with D possibly TRBD2 on 5 matching bases. The length of the CDR3 is 15 residues. CDR1 is SGHRS and CDR2 is YFSETQ in the germline V gene. V lost 0 bases to trimming and J lost 0 bases, with 10 bases between them. The DNA for the CDR3 is TGCGCCAGCAGCTTGGCAACGGGGAGCTCCTACGAGCAGTACTTC. This gives the protein CASSLATGSSYEQYF. The full variable domain, with the rest looked up from reference TRBV5-1 and TRBJ2-7, is KAGVTQTPRYLIKTRGQQVTLSCSPISGHRSVSWYQQTPGQGLQFLFEYFSETQRNKGNFPGRFSGRQFSNSRSEMNVSTLELGDSALYLCASSLATGSSYEQYFGPGTRLTVT.

Remarks on this clone: Different DNA sequences within this sample yield the same CDR3. The V and J genes are TRBV9 and TRBJ1-1; TRBD1 agrees at 8 bases. Per germline, CDR1 SGDLS and CDR2 YYNGEE. This CDR3 region has 13 residues. Germline trimming cut 2 bases from V and 7 bases from J; bases unmatched to any gene: 4. The CDR3 loop reads CASSVDRGDEAFF. CDR3 in DNA: TGTGCCAGCAGCGTCGACAGGGGTGATGAAGCTTTCTTT. Full variable domain (outside the CDR3, taken from reference TRBV9 and TRBJ1-1): DSGVTQTPKHLITATGQRVTLRCSPRSGDLSVYWYQQSLDQGLQFLIQYYNGEERAKGNILERFSAQQFPDLHSELNLSSLELGDSALYFCASSVDRGDEAFFGQGTRLTVV.

The chain recombines TRBV7-9 with TRBJ1-4; 8 bases are a match to TRBD1. This CDR3 has 15 amino acids. The V and J ends lost 5 bases and 6 bases, in that order; junction bases with no gene match: 8. Germline V gene sequence: CDR1 SEHNR, CDR2 FQNEAQ (reference sequence). The CDR3 region is CASSRQGSADEKLFF. In DNA, the CDR3 is TGTGCCAGCAGCCGACAGGGGTCCGCTGATGAAAAACTGTTTTTT.

This clone was observed a handful of times. This chain joins TRBV9 and TRBJ2-1, with TRBD2 identical over 7 bases. CDR3 length: 16 amino acids. Per the germline V gene, CDR1 is SGDLS and CDR2 is YYNGEE. With 3 bases clipped from V and 3 bases from J, the junction kept 9 bases outside the gene matches. Here the CDR3 reads CASSGPLGGGYNEQFF. The CDR3 bases are TGTGCCAGCAGCGGACCTTTGGGCGGGGGCTACAATGAGCAGTTCTTC.

The gene calls are TRBV29-1 and TRBJ1-2; 10 nucleotides align to TRBD1. CDR1 and CDR2 from the germline V gene are SQVTM and ANQGSEA. The CDR3 covers 12 residues. V lost 7 bases and J lost 8; bases outside the gene matches: 7. DNA of the CDR3: TGCAGCGGACAGGGGGCAATCGGCGGCTACACCTTC. Amino acids: CSGQGAIGGYTF. Looking up the rest from reference TRBV29-1 and TRBJ1-2 gives the full variable domain: SAVISQKPSRDICQRGTSLTIQCQVDSQVTMMFWYRQQPGQSLTLIATANQGSEATYESGFVIDKFPISRPNLTFSTLTVSNMSPEDSSIYLCSGQGAIGGYTFGSGTRLTVV.

The table lists this clone with a count of one. This sequence joins TRBV5-1 and TRBJ2-3; 7 bases fit TRBD1. The CDR3 totals 16 residues. Germline V gene data show CDR1 as SGHRS and CDR2 as YFSETQ. Germline trimming cut 0 bases from V and 1 base from J; bases unmatched to any gene: 5. Here the CDR3 reads CASSLAPGGGTDTQYF. CDR3 DNA sequence: TGCGCCAGCAGCTTGGCCCCAGGGGGTGGCACAGATACGCAGTATTTT.

The chain joins TRBV7-8 to TRBJ2-7; D might be TRBD2 (6 bases). Germline values: CDR1 SGHVS, CDR2 FQNEAQ. Between the trimmed V and J ends, which lost 1 base and 3 bases, there was a span of 10 bases. The CDR3 has 14 residues. The CDR3 loop reads CASSLEGLNYEQYF. In DNA, the CDR3 is TGTGCCAGCAGCTTAGAGGGACTCAACTACGAGCAGTACTTC.

The V call is TRBV28, the J call TRBJ2-3; 11 bases map to TRBD2. This CDR3 has 16 amino acids. Germline CDR1 MDHEN, CDR2 SYDVKM. Trimming removed 7 bases from V and 5 bases from J; junction bases left unmatched: 11. CDR3 in amino acids: CASTPILAGVVDTQYF. DNA of the CDR3: TGTGCCAGCACCCCAATACTAGCGGGAGTTGTAGATACGCAGTATTTT.

In its sample, this clone was seen once. This chain joins TRBV5-4 and TRBJ2-5; D possibly corresponds to TRBD2 (6 bases). The V and J ends lost 1 base and 2 bases respectively, with 12 bases between them. The CDR3 is 15 residues long. Germline V gene lookup returns CDR1 SGHNT and CDR2 YYREEE (reference sequence). CDR3: CASSLIISGQETQYF. The CDR3 DNA follows: TGTGCCAGCAGCTTGATAATTAGCGGACAAGAGACCCAGTACTTC. Full variable domain (missing parts from reference TRBV5-4 and TRBJ2-5): ETGVTQSPTHLIKTRGQQVTLRCSSQSGHNTVSWYQQALGQGPQFIFQYYREEENGRGNFPPRFSGLQFPNYSSELNVNALELDDSALYLCASSLIISGQETQYFGPGTRLLVL.

The sample holds a few counts of this clone. The V call is TRBV4-1, the J call TRBJ1-5; 7 bases are a match to TRBD1. CDR3 size: 15 residues. The V gene end was trimmed by 0 bases and the J gene end by 5 bases; junction bases not matched to a gene: 4. Germline V lookup: CDR1 MGHRA, CDR2 YSYEKL. In DNA form, the CDR3 reads TGCGCCAGCAGCCAAGAGGGAAGGGGGCATCAGCCCCAGCATTTT. Translation: CASSQEGRGHQPQHF.

The chain carries TRBV5-6 and TRBJ2-5; 9 bases agree with TRBD2. This CDR3 spans 17 amino acids. CDR1 and CDR2 (germline): SGHDT, YYEEEE. The V segment lost 5 bases and the J segment 0 bases; nucleotides outside the gene matches: 11. The CDR3 DNA follows: TGTGCCAGCAGTCGGGTGGGGCTAGCGGGACACCAAGAGACCCAGTACTTC. It is translated as CASSRVGLAGHQETQYF. Full variable domain (remainder filled in from reference TRBV5-6 and TRBJ2-5): DAGVTQSPTHLIKTRGQQVTLRCSPKSGHDTVSWYQQALGQGPQFIFQYYEEEERQRGNFPDRFSGHQFPNYSSELNVNALLLGDSALYLCASSRVGLAGHQETQYFGPGTRLLVL.

CDR3 DNA: TGTGCCATCAGTGACCCCAGGGTGGGCAACACCGGGGAGCTGTTTTTT. This sequence encodes CAISDPRVGNTGELFF. This chain links TRBV10-3 with TRBJ2-2; D is possibly TRBD1 (5 bases). Germline V gene sequence: CDR1 ENHRY, CDR2 SYGVKD. The CDR3 covers 16 residues. The ends were cut back, 3 bases at V and 2 bases at J, with 13 bases in the middle.

This clone came up a few times. The chain recombines TRBV25-1 with TRBJ1-5; D is unclear. V shed 4 bases and J shed 7 bases, with 11 bases lying between them. CDR3 size: 13 residues. Germline assignment: CDR1 MGHDK and CDR2 SYGVNS. This chain's CDR3 is CASSGGSGQPQHF. DNA for the CDR3: TGTGCCAGCAGTGGAGGGTCGGGCCAGCCCCAGCATTTT.

Worth noting for this clone: Other DNA sequences within the sample encode an identical CDR3. This chain connects TRBV7-7 to TRBJ2-2; 7 nucleotides line up with TRBD2. The CDR3 has 15 amino acids. Germline V gene lookup returns CDR1 SSHAT and CDR2 FNYEAQ (reference sequence). The J segment lost 4 bases and the V segment lost 7 bases, leaving 9 bases of the junction unmatched. CDR3 sequence (DNA): TGTGCCAGCACCCCCCTCACGGGGGGCACCGGGGAGCTGTTTTTT. It yields the protein CASTPLTGGTGELFF. Supplemented by reference TRBV7-7 and TRBJ2-2, the full variable domain reads GAGVSQSPRYKVTKRGQDVTLRCDPISSHATLYWYQQALGQGPEFLTYFNYEAQPDKSGLPSDRFSAERPEGSISTLTIQRTEQRDSAMYRCASTPLTGGTGELFFGEGSRLTVL.

The chain recombines TRBV20-1 with TRBJ1-2, with no clear D. The germline gives CDR1 DFQATT, CDR2 SNEGSKA (reference sequence). This CDR3 is built from 11 residues. Trimming stripped 5 bases from V and 2 bases from J, with 6 bases between. The CDR3 reads CSAGENYGYTF. The CDR3 DNA follows: TGCAGTGCTGGGGAGAACTATGGCTACACCTTC.

V gene TRBV9 combines with J gene TRBJ2-3; 14 bases match TRBD2. Trimming at V came to 3 bases and at J to 4 bases, leaving 4 bases not matched to a gene. This CDR3 region has 16 residues. CDR1 and CDR2 (germline): SGDLS, YYNGEE. The CDR3 sequence is CASSAPTSGRADTQYF. CDR3 nucleotides: TGTGCCAGCAGCGCCCCGACTAGCGGGAGGGCAGATACGCAGTATTTT.